The clone carrying this T cell receptor (beta chain) was seen only a few times. The data were obtained in a study of identical twins. TCRdb independently ran MiXCR on the 5' RACE reads; one entry per CDR3 protein. Of hundreds of thousands of distinct CDR3 sequences in the sample, approximately 18% were seen once. CDR1 and CDR2 (germline): DFQATT, SNEGSKA (reference sequence). CDR3 length equals 13 residues. Germline trimming cut 8 bases from V and 4 bases from J; bases unmatched to any gene: 6. The sample was also linked to a second study, of T cells expressing NK-cell markers.

Sequencing used PBMCs. V usage is TRBV20-1 and J usage is TRBJ2-1; TRBD2 aligns across 9 bases. The TCR comes from a woman under 30 in good health. The CDR3 is CSIETSGYNEQFF. In DNA, the CDR3 is TGCAGTATTGAGACTAGCGGATACAATGAGCAGTTCTTC.